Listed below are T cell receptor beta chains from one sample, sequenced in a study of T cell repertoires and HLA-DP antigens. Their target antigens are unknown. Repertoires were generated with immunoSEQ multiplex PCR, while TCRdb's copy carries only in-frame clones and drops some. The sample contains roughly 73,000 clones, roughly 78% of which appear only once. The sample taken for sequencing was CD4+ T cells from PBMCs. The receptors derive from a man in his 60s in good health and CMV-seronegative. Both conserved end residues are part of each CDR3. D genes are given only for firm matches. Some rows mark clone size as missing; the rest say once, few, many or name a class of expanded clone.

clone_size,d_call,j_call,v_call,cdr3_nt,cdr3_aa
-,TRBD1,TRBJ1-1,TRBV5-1,TGCGCCAGCAGCCCCGACAGGGATCAAGCTTTCTTT,CASSPDRDQAFF
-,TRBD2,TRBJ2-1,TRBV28,TGTGCCAGCAGTCCCCCTAGCGGCTACAATGAGCAGTTCTTC,CASSPPSGYNEQFF
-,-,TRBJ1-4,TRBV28,TGTGCCAGCACCTCCGGGACCGAGAGTGCAACTAATGAAAAACTGTTTTTT,CASTSGTESATNEKLFF
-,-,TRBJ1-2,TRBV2,TGTGCCAGCAGTCAAGACTCCGGTGGACGCGGCTACACCTTC,CASSQDSGGRGYTF
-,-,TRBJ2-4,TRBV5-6,TGTGCCAGCAGCCTCTGGACAGTACTAGCCAAAAACATTCAGTACTTC,CASSLWTVLAKNIQYF
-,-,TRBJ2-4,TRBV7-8,TGTGCCAGCAGCTCTCTACCCCTCCTAAGGGACATTCAGTACTTC,CASSSLPLLRDIQYF
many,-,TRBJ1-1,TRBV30,TGTGCCTGGAGTGGTTGGCGGAGAAACACTGAAGCTTTCTTT,CAWSGWRRNTEAFF
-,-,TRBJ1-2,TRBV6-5,TGTGCCAGCAACTCCGGACGGGCCGACTATGGCTACACCTTC,CASNSGRADYGYTF
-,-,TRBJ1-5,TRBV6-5,TGTGCCAGCAGTTACGATAGCAATCAGCCCCAGCATTTT,CASSYDSNQPQHF
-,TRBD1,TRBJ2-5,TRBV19,TGTGCCAGTAGGAAACAGGGGGAAGAGACCCAGTACTTC,CASRKQGEETQYF
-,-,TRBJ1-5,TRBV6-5,TGTGCCAGCAGTTACGGGGGCAATCAGCCCCAGCATTTT,CASSYGGNQPQHF
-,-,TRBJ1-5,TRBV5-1,TGCGCCAGCAGCTTGGACCCGGCCTCCAGCAATCAGCCCCAGCATTTT,CASSLDPASSNQPQHF
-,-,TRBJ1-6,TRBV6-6,TGTGCCAGCAGCCCCGTGCAGGGCCTTGTTTCACCCCTCCACTTT,CASSPVQGLVSPLHF
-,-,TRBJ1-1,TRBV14,TGTGCCAGCAGCCCCCGGGGGGCCCGTAGCCTTGGGACTGAAGCTTTCTTT,CASSPRGARSLGTEAFF
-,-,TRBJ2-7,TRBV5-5,TGTGCCAGCAGCCCCGATCGATGGGGGGCGCGGTACGAGCAGTACTTC,CASSPDRWGARYEQYF
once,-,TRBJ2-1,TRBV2,TGTGCCAGCAAGGTAGTGGGGGGCCGGAATGAGCAGTTCTTC,CASKVVGGRNEQFF
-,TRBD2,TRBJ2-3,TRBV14,TGTGCCAGCAGCCTCCCCGGAGGGACTATACCAGATACGCAGTATTTT,CASSLPGGTIPDTQYF
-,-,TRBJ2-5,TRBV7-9,TGTGCCAGCAGCTTACATGGCAGTAAAGAGACCCAGTACTTC,CASSLHGSKETQYF
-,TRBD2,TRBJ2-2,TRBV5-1,TGCGCCAGCAGCTTGAGAGCGGGGGGGCCGAGCGGGGAGCTGTTTTTT,CASSLRAGGPSGELFF
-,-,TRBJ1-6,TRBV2,TGTGCCAGCAGGGATGACACCTCCTATAATTCACCCCTCCACTTT,CASRDDTSYNSPLHF
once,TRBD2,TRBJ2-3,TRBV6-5,TGTGCCAGCAGGGTAGCGGGGGTCACAGATACGCAGTATTTT,CASRVAGVTDTQYF
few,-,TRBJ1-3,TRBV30,TGTGCCTGGAGTGTTGTCTCTGGAAACACCATATATTTT,CAWSVVSGNTIYF
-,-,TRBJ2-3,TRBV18,TGTGCCAGCTCCATAAGACAGTTCGAAAGTACAGATACGCAGTATTTT,CASSIRQFESTDTQYF
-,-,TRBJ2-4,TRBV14,TGTGCCAGCAGCAATAAAAACATTCAGTACTTC,CASSNKNIQYF
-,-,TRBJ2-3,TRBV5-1,TGCGCCAGCAGCCGGGACTCTAGCACAGATACGCAGTATTTT,CASSRDSSTDTQYF
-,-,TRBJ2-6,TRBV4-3,TGCGCCAGCAGCAAAGGGGCCTCGGGAGGGGCCAACGTCCTGACTTTC,CASSKGASGGANVLTF
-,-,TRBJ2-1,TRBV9,TGTGCCAGCAGCGTCCACCCCATGGGGGAGGCTTGGGAGAATGAGCAGTTCTTC,CASSVHPMGEAWENEQFF
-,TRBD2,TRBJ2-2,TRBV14,TGTGCCAGCAGCCAAGTGAAACTAGCGGGGAGGACGAACACCGGGGAGCTGTTTTTT,CASSQVKLAGRTNTGELFF
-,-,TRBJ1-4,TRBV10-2,TGCGCCAGCAGTGAGTCGCTAGGGTTTGAAAAACTGTTTTTT,CASSESLGFEKLFF
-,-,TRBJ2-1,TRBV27,TGTGCCACCCGGAACCTCGGGGGGCTCACAATGAGGCAGTTCTTC,CATRNLGGLTMRQFF
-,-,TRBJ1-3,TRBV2,TGTGCCAGCAGTGAAGGGAGCTCTGGAAACACCATATATTTT,CASSEGSSGNTIYF
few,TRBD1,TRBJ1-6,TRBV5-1,TGCGCCAGCAGGGACGGGACAGGTAGTTCACCCCTCCACTTT,CASRDGTGSSPLHF